These 5 T cell receptor beta chains share one sample of origin, sequenced in a study of STAT5B mutations in CD4+ large granular lymphocyte leukemia (dated by TCRdb to 2021 to 2024). Libraries came from the immunoSEQ multiplex PCR assay. Drawn from immuneACCESS, this table holds only the in-frame rearrangements with V and J called that TCRdb kept. Clones are partly lost; checked studies trace under half to an unresolved V gene and leave the rest unexplained. The sample contains roughly 30,000 clones, approximately 80% of them found a single time. Around 4.5% of the sample is in the top ten clones. The sample comprised CD4+ T cells from blood buffy coats. The receptor source for this set is a human donor in good health.

The gene calls are TRBV27 and TRBJ2-1, with 12 positions matching TRBD2. This CDR3 comprises 15 residues. V gave up 0 bases and J gave up 8 bases; unmatched junction bases: 2. The V gene's germline CDR1 is MNHEY and CDR2 SMNVEV (reference sequence). The CDR3 is CASSLSLAGGHEQFF. The CDR3 region has the DNA TGTGCCAGCAGTTTATCCCTAGCGGGAGGGCATGAGCAGTTCTTC.

The genes are TRBV4-2 and TRBJ2-3; the match to TRBD2 covers 9 bases. Per the germline V gene, CDR1 is LGHNA and CDR2 is YNFKEQ. V gave up 4 bases and J gave up 0 bases; unmatched junction bases: 11. The CDR3 is 18 amino acids. CDR3 bases: TGTGCCAGCAGCCCCCAACTGATACTAGCGGGTAGCACAGATACGCAGTATTTT. Protein sequence: CASSPQLILAGSTDTQYF.

This chain connects TRBV7-9 to TRBJ2-1; no reliable D call. This CDR3 region has 11 residues. The germline V gene encodes CDR1 SEHNR and CDR2 FQNEAQ (reference sequence). Between the trimmed V and J ends, which lost 5 bases and 7 bases, there was a span of 6 bases. For the CDR3, the DNA is TGTGCCAGCAGCCTCAAAAATGAGCAGTTCTTC. Protein: CASSLKNEQFF.

This chain links TRBV7-2 with TRBJ2-5; no clear D. Trimming took 1 base from V and 5 from J, leaving 14 bases between them. The germline V gene has CDR1 SGHTA and CDR2 FQGNSA. The CDR3 is made up of 15 amino acids. CDR3 in amino acids: CASSLEGWEIETQYF. The CDR3 DNA is TGTGCCAGCAGCTTAGAAGGCTGGGAAATTGAGACCCAGTACTTC. Based on the CDR3 plus reference TRBV7-2 and TRBJ2-5, the full variable domain is GAGVSQSPSNKVTEKGKDVELRCDPISGHTALYWYRQSLGQGLEFLIYFQGNSAPDKSGLPSDRFSAERTGGSVSTLTIQRTQQEDSAVYLCASSLEGWEIETQYFGPGTRLLVL.

J is TRBJ2-2 and V is TRBV28; D remains ambiguous. Trimming removed 8 bases at V and 1 base at J, with 8 bases between. The CDR3 is 13 residues long. CDR1 is MDHEN, CDR2 SYDVKM, per germline. The CDR3 nucleotides read TGTGCCAGCGCCCCTAGGAACACCGGGGAGCTGTTTTTT. This gives the protein CASAPRNTGELFF.